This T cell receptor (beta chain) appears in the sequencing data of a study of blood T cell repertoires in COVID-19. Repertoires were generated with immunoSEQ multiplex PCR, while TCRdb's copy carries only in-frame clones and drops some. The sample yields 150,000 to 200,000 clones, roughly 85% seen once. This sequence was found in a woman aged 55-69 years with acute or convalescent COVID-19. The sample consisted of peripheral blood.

The CDR3 DNA follows: TGTGCCAGCATTGGTGCGGGAGGCCTAGGCGTGCAGTACTTC. Translated, it gives CASIGAGGLGVQYF. The J gene is TRBJ2-7, the V gene TRBV28, with 8 bases matching TRBD2. Losses at the gene ends were 7 bases for V and 9 bases for J; bases not matched to a gene: 14. Germline CDR1 reads MDHEN; CDR2 reads SYDVKM. This CDR3 contains 14 residues.